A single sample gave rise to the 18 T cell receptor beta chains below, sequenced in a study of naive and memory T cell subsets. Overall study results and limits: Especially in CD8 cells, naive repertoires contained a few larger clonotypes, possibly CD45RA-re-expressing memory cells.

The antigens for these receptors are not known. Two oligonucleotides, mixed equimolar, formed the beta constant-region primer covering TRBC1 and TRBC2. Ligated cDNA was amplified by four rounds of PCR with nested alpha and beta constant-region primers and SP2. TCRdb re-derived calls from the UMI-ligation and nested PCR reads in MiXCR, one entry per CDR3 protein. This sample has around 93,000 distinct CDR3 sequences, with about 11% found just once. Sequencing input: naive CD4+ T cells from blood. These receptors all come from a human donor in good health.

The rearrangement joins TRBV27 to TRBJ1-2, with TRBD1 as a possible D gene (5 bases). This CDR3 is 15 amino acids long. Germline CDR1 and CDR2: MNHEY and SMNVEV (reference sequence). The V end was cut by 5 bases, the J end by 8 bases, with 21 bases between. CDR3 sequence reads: CASSVYSGTPEGYTF. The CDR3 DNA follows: TGTGCCAGCAGTGTCTATTCCGGGACTCCGGAGGGCTACACCTTC.

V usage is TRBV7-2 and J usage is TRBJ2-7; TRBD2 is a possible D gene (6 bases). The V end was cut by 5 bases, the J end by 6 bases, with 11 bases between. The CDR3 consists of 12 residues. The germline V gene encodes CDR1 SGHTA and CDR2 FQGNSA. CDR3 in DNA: TGTGCCAGCAGCCGCCCCGGGAGCGAGCAGTACTTC. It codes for CASSRPGSEQYF.

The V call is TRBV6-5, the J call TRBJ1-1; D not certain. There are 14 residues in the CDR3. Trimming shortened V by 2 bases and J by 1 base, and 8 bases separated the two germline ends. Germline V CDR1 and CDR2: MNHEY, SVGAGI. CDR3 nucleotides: TGTGCCAGCAGTTACCGACGGACGAACACTGAAGCTTTCTTT. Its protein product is CASSYRRTNTEAFF.

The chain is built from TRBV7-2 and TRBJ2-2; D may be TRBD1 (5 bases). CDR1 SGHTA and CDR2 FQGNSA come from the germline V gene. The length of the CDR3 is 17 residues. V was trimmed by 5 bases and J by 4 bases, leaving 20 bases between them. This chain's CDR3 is CASSLLRTIMGTGELFF. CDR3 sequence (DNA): TGTGCCAGCAGCCTACTAAGGACAATAATGGGCACCGGGGAGCTGTTTTTT.

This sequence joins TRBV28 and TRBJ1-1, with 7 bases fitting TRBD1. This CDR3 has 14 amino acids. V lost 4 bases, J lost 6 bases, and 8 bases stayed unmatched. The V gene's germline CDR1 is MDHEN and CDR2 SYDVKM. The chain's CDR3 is CASSSPTGKSEAFF. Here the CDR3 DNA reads TGTGCCAGCAGTTCACCGACAGGGAAATCTGAAGCTTTCTTT.

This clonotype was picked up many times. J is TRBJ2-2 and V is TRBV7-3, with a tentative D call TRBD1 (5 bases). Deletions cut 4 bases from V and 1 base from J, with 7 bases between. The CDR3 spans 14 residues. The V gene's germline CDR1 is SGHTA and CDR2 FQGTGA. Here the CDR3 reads CASSSTVNTGELFF. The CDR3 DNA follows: TGTGCCAGCAGCTCGACAGTGAACACCGGGGAGCTGTTTTTT. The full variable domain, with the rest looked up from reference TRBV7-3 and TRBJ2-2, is GAGVSQTPSNKVTEKGKYVELRCDPISGHTALYWYRQSLGQGPEFLIYFQGTGAADDSGLPNDRFFAVRPEGSVSTLKIQRTERGDSAVYLCASSSTVNTGELFFGEGSRLTVL.

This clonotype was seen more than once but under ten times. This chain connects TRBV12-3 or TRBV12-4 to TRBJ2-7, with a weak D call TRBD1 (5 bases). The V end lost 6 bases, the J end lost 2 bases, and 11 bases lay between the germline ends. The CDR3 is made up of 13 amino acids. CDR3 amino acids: CASRKDIAYEQYF. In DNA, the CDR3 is TGTGCCAGCAGAAAGGACATAGCCTACGAGCAGTACTTC.

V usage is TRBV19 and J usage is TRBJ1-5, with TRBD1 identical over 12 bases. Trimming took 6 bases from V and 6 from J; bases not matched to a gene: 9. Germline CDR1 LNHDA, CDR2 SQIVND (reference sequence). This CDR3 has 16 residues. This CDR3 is CASSQPGQGARQPQHF. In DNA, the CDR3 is TGTGCCAGTAGCCAACCGGGACAGGGGGCCCGTCAGCCCCAGCATTTT.

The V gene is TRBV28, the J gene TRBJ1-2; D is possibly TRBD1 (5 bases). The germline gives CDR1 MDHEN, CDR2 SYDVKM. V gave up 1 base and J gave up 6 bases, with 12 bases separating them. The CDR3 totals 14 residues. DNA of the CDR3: TGTGCCAGCAGTTTATCCCCAGGGTGGAATGGCTACACCTTC. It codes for CASSLSPGWNGYTF.

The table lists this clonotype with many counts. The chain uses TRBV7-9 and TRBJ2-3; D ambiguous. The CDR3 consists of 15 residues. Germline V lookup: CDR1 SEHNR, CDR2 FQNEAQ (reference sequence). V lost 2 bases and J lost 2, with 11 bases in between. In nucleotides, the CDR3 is TGTGCCAGCAGCTTACTGCCCGGTTACACAGATACGCAGTATTTT. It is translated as CASSLLPGYTDTQYF.

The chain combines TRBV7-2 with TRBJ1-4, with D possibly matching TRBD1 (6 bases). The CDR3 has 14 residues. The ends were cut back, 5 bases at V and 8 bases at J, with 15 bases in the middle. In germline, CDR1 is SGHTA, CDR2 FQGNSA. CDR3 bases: TGTGCCAGCAGCCTACAGGGCCCCCGAGAAAAACTGTTTTTT. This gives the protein CASSLQGPREKLFF.

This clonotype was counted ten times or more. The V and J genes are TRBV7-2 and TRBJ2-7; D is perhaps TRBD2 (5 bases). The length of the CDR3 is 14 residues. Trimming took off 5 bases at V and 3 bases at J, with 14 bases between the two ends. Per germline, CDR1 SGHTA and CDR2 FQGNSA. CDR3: CASSQSGRDYEQYF. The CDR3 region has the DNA TGTGCCAGCAGCCAGAGCGGTCGGGACTACGAGCAGTACTTC.

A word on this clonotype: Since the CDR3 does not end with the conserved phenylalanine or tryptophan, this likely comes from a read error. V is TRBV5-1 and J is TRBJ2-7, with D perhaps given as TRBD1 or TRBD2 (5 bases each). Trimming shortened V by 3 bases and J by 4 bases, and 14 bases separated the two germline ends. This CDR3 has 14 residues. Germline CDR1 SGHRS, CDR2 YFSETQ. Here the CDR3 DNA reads TGCGCCAGCAGCTCCGGGACCTACGGATACGAGCAGTACCTC. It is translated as CASSSGTYGYEQYL.

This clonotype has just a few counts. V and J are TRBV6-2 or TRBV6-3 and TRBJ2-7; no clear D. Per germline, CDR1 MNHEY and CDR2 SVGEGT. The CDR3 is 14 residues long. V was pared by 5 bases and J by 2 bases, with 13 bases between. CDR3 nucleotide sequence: TGTGCCAGCAGTAAGATTCTGAACGCCTACGAGCAGTACTTC. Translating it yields CASSKILNAYEQYF.

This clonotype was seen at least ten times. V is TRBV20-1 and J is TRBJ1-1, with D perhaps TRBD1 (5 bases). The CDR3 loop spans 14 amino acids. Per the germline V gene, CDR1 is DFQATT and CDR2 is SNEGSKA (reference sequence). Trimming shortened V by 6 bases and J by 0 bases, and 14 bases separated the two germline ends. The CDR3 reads CSAPSGALNTEAFF. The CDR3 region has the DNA TGCAGTGCCCCTAGCGGGGCACTGAACACTGAAGCTTTCTTT.

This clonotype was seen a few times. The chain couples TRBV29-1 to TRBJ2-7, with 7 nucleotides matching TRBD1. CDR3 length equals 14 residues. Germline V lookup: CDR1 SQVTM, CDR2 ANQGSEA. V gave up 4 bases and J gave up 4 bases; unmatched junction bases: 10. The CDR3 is CSVAETGIRYEQYF. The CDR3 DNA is TGCAGCGTTGCTGAGACAGGGATCCGTTACGAGCAGTACTTC.

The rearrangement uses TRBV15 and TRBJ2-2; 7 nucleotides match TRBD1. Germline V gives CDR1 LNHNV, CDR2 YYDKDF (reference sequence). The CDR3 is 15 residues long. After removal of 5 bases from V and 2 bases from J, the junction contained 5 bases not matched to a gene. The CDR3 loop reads CATSSGTANTGELFF. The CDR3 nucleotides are TGTGCCACCAGCTCCGGGACAGCAAACACCGGGGAGCTGTTTTTT.

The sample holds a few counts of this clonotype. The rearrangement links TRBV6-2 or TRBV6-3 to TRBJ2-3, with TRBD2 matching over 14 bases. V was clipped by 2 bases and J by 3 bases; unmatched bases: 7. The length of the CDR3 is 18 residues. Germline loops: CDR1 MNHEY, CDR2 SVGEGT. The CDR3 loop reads CASSYEGLAGARTDTQYF. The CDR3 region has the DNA TGTGCCAGCAGTTACGAGGGACTAGCGGGAGCACGGACAGATACGCAGTATTTT.